The 12 T cell receptor beta chains below were found in one sample sequenced in a study of blood T cell repertoires in COVID-19. Using immunoSEQ multiplex PCR, the repertoire was profiled, and TCRdb retains in-frame clones only, with some absent. The data hold about 60,000 clones, with approximately 86% observed a single time. Sequenced input: peripheral blood. The receptors were gathered from a human donor with acute or convalescent COVID-19. The donor label of this sample is uncertain.

The rearrangement joins TRBV2 to TRBJ2-3, with unresolved D. This CDR3 contains 12 residues. V gave up 5 bases and J gave up 3 bases, with 6 bases separating them. Germline-derived CDR1 and CDR2 are SNHLY and FYNNEI. The CDR3 nucleotides read TGTGCCAGCAGTTTCTCTACAGATACGCAGTATTTT. As protein: CASSFSTDTQYF.

This sequence joins TRBV10-3 and TRBJ2-7; 8 bases align to TRBD2. The CDR3 consists of 15 residues. CDR1 is ENHRY, CDR2 SYGVKD, per germline. V was pared by 0 bases and J by 2 bases, with 3 bases of the junction left unmatched. The CDR3 DNA is TGTGCCATCAGTGAGTCGCCGGGAGGGCCCTACGAGCAGTACTTC. Protein product: CAISESPGGPYEQYF.

The chain has TRBV9 and TRBJ1-2; a weak D match, TRBD1 (6 bases). V dropped 3 bases and J dropped 3 bases, with 15 bases sitting between them. Per the germline V gene, CDR1 is SGDLS and CDR2 is YYNGEE. The CDR3 runs 15 residues. As DNA, the CDR3 is TGTGCCAGCAGCGCCCAAATACAGGGTGACTATGGCTACACCTTC. Translation: CASSAQIQGDYGYTF.

The chain is built from TRBV5-4 and TRBJ1-2; TRBD1 matches 9 bases. V trimming: 4 bases; J trimming: 3 bases; junction bases outside the gene matches: 7. From germline, CDR1 is SGHNT and CDR2 YYREEE (reference sequence). The CDR3 has 15 residues. The CDR3 bases are TGTGCCAGCAGCATCGGGACAGGGTATGACTATGGCTACACCTTC. Encoded protein: CASSIGTGYDYGYTF.

This clone was detected a few times. The chain recombines TRBV27 with TRBJ1-3, with D tentatively TRBD1 (6 bases). The V gene lost 6 bases and the J gene lost 0 bases, with 15 bases spanning the gap. Germline V gene lookup returns CDR1 MNHEY and CDR2 SMNVEV (reference sequence). This CDR3 is 16 amino acids long. The CDR3 DNA follows: TGTGCCAGCAGAACGAACGAGGGGGTCTCTGGAAACACCATATATTTT. Protein product: CASRTNEGVSGNTIYF.

Of note for this clone: Germline is not matched at one junction end, which may reflect a read error. The rearrangement links TRBV3-1 (or the pseudogene TRBV3-2) to TRBJ2-5; 9 bases map to TRBD2. This CDR3 is built from 18 residues. Germline V lookup: CDR1 LGHDT, CDR2 YNNKEL (reference sequence). The CDR3 reads CARSQGLPGAGGQETQYF. CDR3 coding DNA: TGTGCCCGCAGCCAAGGTCTTCCCGGGGCGGGGGGGCAAGAGACCCAGTACTTC.

The chain carries TRBV19 and TRBJ1-2, with 7 bases matching TRBD1. With 4 bases clipped from V and 8 bases from J, the junction kept 4 bases outside the gene matches. Germline V CDR1 and CDR2: LNHDA, SQIVND (reference sequence). The CDR3 is 12 amino acids. The CDR3: CASSTRGLGYTF. The CDR3 DNA reads TGTGCCAGTAGTACGAGGGGGCTCGGCTACACCTTC.

This clone came up a few times. Written as DNA, the CDR3 is TGTGCCAGCAGTTCCTCAGGGGGCGGGAAGGCCCTCTCTGGGGCCAACGTCCTGACTTTC. Its translation: CASSSSGGGKALSGANVLTF. The chain combines TRBV27 with TRBJ2-6; TRBD1 aligns across 8 bases. Germline values: CDR1 MNHEY, CDR2 SMNVEV (reference sequence). This CDR3 has 20 amino acids. V shed 4 bases and J 0 bases; nucleotides not matched to a gene: 14.

This clone was counted a single time. J is TRBJ2-5 and V is TRBV7-6, with D maybe TRBD2 (5 bases). CDR3 size: 14 residues. V lost 6 bases to trimming and J lost 4 bases, with 15 bases between them. The germline CDR1 and CDR2 sequences are SGHVS and FNYEAQ. CDR3 in amino acids: CASSSVKRGETQYF. The CDR3 nucleotides are TGTGCCAGCAGTTCGGTGAAACGGGGAGAGACCCAGTACTTC. The whole variable domain, filled in from reference TRBV7-6 and TRBJ2-5, reads GAGVSQSPRYKVTKRGQDVALRCDPISGHVSLYWYRQALGQGPEFLTYFNYEAQQDKSGLPNDRFSAERPEGSISTLTIQRTEQRDSAMYRCASSSVKRGETQYFGPGTRLLVL.

The chain has TRBV25-1 and TRBJ2-5; TRBD2 might be the D (5 bases). V was shortened by 4 bases and J by 6 bases, with 12 bases between the two germline ends. Germline V gene sequence: CDR1 MGHDK, CDR2 SYGVNS. The CDR3 has 13 amino acids. The CDR3 region is CASSVSGIKTQYF. CDR3 nucleotide sequence: TGTGCCAGCAGTGTATCGGGGATAAAGACCCAGTACTTC.

This chain links TRBV19 with TRBJ2-7, with 9 positions matching TRBD2. The J segment lost 7 bases and the V segment lost 2 bases, leaving 6 bases of the junction unmatched. From germline, CDR1 is LNHDA and CDR2 SQIVND (reference sequence). CDR3 length: 14 amino acids. CDR3 in DNA: TGTGCCAGTAGTATATTTAGCGGGAGAGGTGAGCAGTACTTC. Amino acids: CASSIFSGRGEQYF.

The chain carries TRBV29-1 and TRBJ2-1; TRBD1 aligns across 11 bases. V shed 2 bases, J shed 6 bases, and the junction held 9 bases outside the gene matches. This CDR3 has 16 residues. CDR1 and CDR2 (germline): SQVTM, ANQGSEA. The CDR3 bases are TGCAGCGTTGAAATTCTGATAGGGACAGGGGGCAATGAGCAGTTCTTC. Translating gives CSVEILIGTGGNEQFF.